Below, 9 T cell receptor beta chains from the same sample are listed, as sequenced in a study of CD8+CD57+ T cells in acquired aplastic anemia. Patients sequenced had flow cytometry evidence of CD8+CD57+ cell expansion. Genomic DNA served as template for TCR beta VDJ and CDR3 profiling. TCRdb called the reads again in MiXCR, with one record for every CDR3 protein. Of about 160,000 distinct CDR3 sequences detected, less than 60% appear once; the ten largest clones hold 2.5% to 3.5%. Source material: sorted CD4+, CD8+, or CD8+CD57+ T cells (not recorded which) from PBMCs. These receptors originate from a human donor with aplastic anemia.

This rearrangement joins TRBV5-1 to TRBJ2-7, with 10 positions matching TRBD2. The J call may be mistaken, given a closer DNA end match to TRBJ2-5. CDR1 and CDR2 from the germline V gene are SGHRS and YFSETQ. The CDR3 runs to 15 residues. The CDR3, as DNA: TGCGCCAGCAGGCCAGCGGGAGGGTTCCAAGAGACCCAGTACTTC. This encodes CASRPAGGFQETQYF.

Details on this clonotype: One base away lies a much larger clone, so this may be a sequencing read error. The chain couples TRBV29-1 to TRBJ2-5, with D perhaps matching TRBD2 (7 bases). The germline V gene encodes CDR1 SQVTM and CDR2 ANQGSEA. CDR3 length: 14 residues. The CDR3, as DNA: TGCAGCCCTAGAACGGGACGGGGGGCGGAGACCCGGTACTTC. Translation gives CSPRTGRGAETRYF. Looking up the rest from reference TRBV29-1 and TRBJ2-5 gives the full variable domain: SAVISQKPSRDICQRGTSLTIQCQVDSQVTMMFWYRQQPGQSLTLIATANQGSEATYESGFVIDKFPISRPNLTFSTLTVSNMSPEDSSIYLCSPRTGRGAETRYFGPGTRLLVL.

On this clonotype: This may be a read error, as it is one base from a much larger clone. This chain joins TRBV12-3 or TRBV12-4 and TRBJ2-3; D assignment may be TRBD1 or TRBD2 (5 bases each). The CDR3 covers 13 residues. V lost 3 bases to trimming and J lost 13 bases, with 17 bases between them. The CDR3, as DNA: TGTGCCAGCAGTTTGACAGAGGGCGGTGGGGAGTATTTT. This encodes CASSLTEGGGEYF.

This clonotype was seen repeatedly, ten times or more. The chain employs TRBV7-8 and TRBJ1-5, with unresolved D. The CDR3 sequence is 17 residues long. CDR1 is SGHVS, CDR2 FQNEAQ, per germline. Trimming left V 5 bases short and J 4 bases short, with 21 bases between. The CDR3 spells CASSPVAAVGPNQPQHF. The CDR3 bases are TGTGCCAGCAGCCCTGTAGCGGCAGTCGGGCCTAATCAGCCCCAGCATTTT.

The chain employs TRBV19 and TRBJ1-6; D gene uncertain. Germline values: CDR1 LNHDA, CDR2 SQIVND (reference sequence). This CDR3 is 16 amino acids long. Trimming left V 6 bases short and J 5 bases short, with 17 bases between. The CDR3 reads CASSPRWTANNSPLHF. The CDR3 coding sequence is TGTGCCAGTAGCCCTAGATGGACGGCTAATAATTCACCCCTCCACTTT. The variable domain in full, with the rest retrieved from reference TRBV19 and TRBJ1-6, is DGGITQSPKYLFRKEGQNVTLSCEQNLNHDAMYWYRQDPGQGLRLIYYSQIVNDFQKGDIAEGYSVSREKKESFPLTVTSAQKNPTAFYLCASSPRWTANNSPLHFGNGTRLTVT.

Notes on this clonotype: At one boundary the junction diverges from the germline segment, which might be a read error. The chain recombines TRBV7-2 with TRBJ1-1; possible D gene TRBD1, 5 bases. The CDR3 loop spans 14 amino acids. Germline CDR1 reads SGHTA; CDR2 reads FQGNSA. Written as DNA, the CDR3 is TGTGCCAGCAGCTCCCTATGGGGCTACACTGACGCTTTCTTT. Its protein product is CASSSLWGYTDAFF.

In its sample, this clonotype was seen a few times. This rearrangement joins TRBV29-1 to TRBJ2-3, with D maybe TRBD2 (5 bases). Germline-derived CDR1 and CDR2 are SQVTM and ANQGSEA. This CDR3 has 12 residues. The V end was cut by 4 bases, the J end by 3 bases, with 8 bases between. The CDR3 DNA reads TGCAGCGTTGTCCCGGGGACAGATACGCAGTATTTT. This translates into CSVVPGTDTQYF.

There are a few counts of this clonotype. A clone one base away is much larger, so this may be a read error. The chain uses TRBV19 and TRBJ2-2; TRBD1 might be the D (7 bases). Germline assignment: CDR1 LNHDA and CDR2 SQIVND (reference sequence). CDR3 length: 15 amino acids. The DNA of the CDR3 is TGTGCCAGTGGACTACAGGGGACGGCCACCGGGGGGCTGTTTTTT. Its protein is CASGLQGTATGGLFF.

The chain joins TRBV11-2 to TRBJ1-5; D call uncertain. The length of the CDR3 is 13 residues. V lost 0 bases and J lost 6, with 6 bases in between. Germline CDR1 and CDR2: SGHAT and FQNNGV. CDR3: CASSLEPTQPQHF. CDR3 bases: TGTGCCAGCAGCTTAGAACCGACTCAGCCCCAGCATTTT.